This section outlines one T cell receptor (beta chain) sequence together with its context. The data are from a study of CD8 T cells in Susac syndrome. When the RNA was reverse transcribed, random hexamers were used with an input of 0.5 to 1 ug. Across 54 Vbeta and 13 Jbeta, TCR beta CDR3 was amplified with immunoSEQ multiplex PCR. TCRdb called the immunoSEQ multiplex PCR reads again in MiXCR, with one record for every CDR3 protein. The sample holds hundreds of thousands of distinct CDR3 sequences, 75% to 85% seen once. CDR1 and CDR2 from the germline V gene are SGHDN and FVKESK. The CDR3 sequence is 16 residues long. V was clipped by 1 base and J by 1 base; unmatched bases: 2. The multiple sclerosis control group was made up of treatment-naive patients with stable or active relapsing-remitting disease.

The chain employs TRBV14 and TRBJ2-1; the match to TRBD1 covers 9 bases. This TCR was recovered from a human donor with multiple sclerosis. The sample taken for sequencing was CD8+ T cells from PBMCs. The CDR3, as DNA: TGTGCCAGCAGCCAAGGGACAGGGGCGTCCTACAATGAGCAGTTCTTC. Its translation is CASSQGTGASYNEQFF.